What follows describes a single T cell receptor (beta chain). This clonotype was recorded many times. Its target antigen remains unknown. One base away there is no much larger clone; base qualities are not given. The cysteine opens and the phenylalanine closes a CDR3 of 14 amino acids. Here the CDR3 DNA is all that survives: 42 bases in frame from base 1. The V end loses 3 bases and the J end loses 4 bases, and a stretch of 10 bases separates them. CDR1 MDHEN and CDR2 SYDVKM are derived from the germline V gene. The data stem from a study of post-analysis software for immune sequencing data (dated by TCRdb to 2014 to 2015). Broadly, across the study: Recorded disease courses included relapsing-remitting, secondary progressive and progressive-relapsing multiple sclerosis, with some patients lacking subtype annotation. The multiple sclerosis patient repertoires were compared with about a dozen previously published healthy control repertoires from donors aged about 6 to 26 years. A subset of samples was prepared in parallel using single-end sample barcoding, then pooled and co-amplified after Illumina adapter ligation. Overall study results and their limits: The multiple sclerosis patient group was slightly younger than the control group. Strong co-clustering of samples prepared in the same batch was shown by direct clustering with F measure, prompting a batch-effect correction. Normalized Chao1 diversity was significantly lower in multiple sclerosis patients than controls, suggesting substantial peripheral T-cell clonal expansion. Several TRBV segments, including TRBV5-6, TRBV5-1 and TRBV20-1, were significantly more frequent in patients than controls.

To demonstrate the VDJtools post-analysis software, TCR beta repertoires were profiled from the peripheral blood of 10 to 15 young patients with multiple sclerosis. The multiple sclerosis patients were children and adolescents between roughly 6 and 16 years of age. To prepare the library, PCR was applied. TCRdb records Illumina HiSeq 2500 as the sequencer. To reduce PCR and sequencing biases, unique molecular identifiers were incorporated into the TCR beta cDNA libraries. Per 1 to 10 million input T cells, roughly 500,000 cDNA molecules were obtained, such that each molecule approximated one T cell. Patient libraries were prepared and sequenced with the same protocol used for the earlier healthy control dataset. Samples belonging to the same batch were prepared together, multiplexed and sequenced on a shared HiSeq lane. In the paper's pipeline: Raw barcoded reads were processed with MIGEC, and single-read molecular identifier groups were discarded before consensus assembly and CDR3 extraction. Clonotype tables were post-analysed with VDJtools, normalizing diversity by down-sampling all datasets to the smallest sample size. In repertoire overlap clustering, CDR3 amino acid sequences, but not nucleotide sequences, were matched to correct batch-related cross-sample contamination. Using fastp trimming at Q25 and MiXCR clonotype assembly, TCRdb reanalyzed the public sequencing data and kept in-frame beta chains. Each entry is one CDR3 protein sequence, shown with its most common DNA and genes. Here the V and J calls rest on TCRdb's processing, not on the authors' analysis. This sample gives approximately 440,000 distinct CDR3 sequences in total; 40% to 55% of them show up just once. About 12% of the sample is taken by the ten largest.

Sequenced material: blood. The rearrangement joined TRBV28 to TRBJ1-5, with no D gene named confidently. The clonotype originates from a girl aged 10-17 years with multiple sclerosis. CDR3 sequence: CASSFQVGNQPQHF. The bases read TGTGCCAGCAGTTTTCAGGTCGGTAATCAGCCCCAGCATTTT.